A single sample gave rise to the 5 T cell receptor beta chains below, sequenced in a study of CD8+ T cells in alopecia areata. After isolation, RNA underwent reverse transcription to generate cDNA as the sequencing template. Sequencing used immunoSEQ multiplex PCR; TCRdb keeps in-frame clones, though not all of them. Recorded here are 250,000 or so clones, with no singletons, and the ten leading clones hold about 1.1%. CD4, CD8alpha, NKG2D, NKG2ACE and other markers guided sorting of pooled cutaneous lymph node cells. Sequencing was done on a sample of CD4+ T cells sorted from a lymph node. These receptors were collected from a C3H/HeJ mouse with alopecia areata. This strain's MHC haplotype is H2-k.

Remarks on this clone: Gene names follow the mouse nomenclature. The CDR3 goes on 4 residues after the read ends, and that part is filled in from the germline J gene. The chain uses TRBV13-2 and TRBJ2-5; 11 positions match TRBD2. CDR3 length equals 15 residues. The germline CDR1 and CDR2 sequences are NNHNN and SYGAGS (reference sequence). Here the CDR3 reads CASASPGLGEDTQYF. CDR3 DNA (partial): TGTGCCAGCGCCTCACCGGGACTGGGGGAAGAC.

Turning to this clone: Gene names and germline match the mouse. The read finishes 4 residues shy of the CDR3 end, and the germline J gene is used to complete it. The J gene is TRBJ2-1, the V gene TRBV1; 9 bases line up with TRBD1. The CDR3 spans 15 residues. With 4 bases clipped from V and 6 bases from J, the junction kept 7 bases outside the gene matches. CDR1 and CDR2 from the germline V gene are NSQYPW and LRSPGD (reference sequence). CDR3 sequence reads: CTCSERGQGRAEQFF. The part of the CDR3 DNA that was read is TGCACCTGCAGTGAGAGGGGACAGGGCCGTGCT. The full variable domain, rest sourced from reference TRBV1 and TRBJ2-1, is VTLLEQNPRWRLVPRGQAVNLRCILKNSQYPWMSWYQQDLQKQLQWLFTLRSPGDKEVKSLPGADYLATRVTDTELRLQVANMSQGRTLYCTCSERGQGRAEQFFGPGTRLTVL.

In regard to this clone: A far more abundant clone sits one base away, making this likely a read error. The gene names here belong to mouse. The read terminates 4 residues before the CDR3 end, so the remaining end is supplied by the germline J gene. This sample includes further DNA sequences coding for the same CDR3. This sequence joins TRBV13-3 and TRBJ2-7, with 9 bases matching TRBD1. The germline V gene encodes CDR1 NNHDY and CDR2 SYVADS. The CDR3 has 13 amino acids. V was pared by 3 bases and J by 2 bases, with 0 bases of the junction left unmatched. CDR3 protein: CASSGQGAYEQYF. The sequenced part of the CDR3 DNA is TGTGCCAGCAGTGGACAGGGGGCCTAT.

This clone has only a few counts. Gene names are mouse gene names. The read halts 4 residues ahead of the CDR3 end, with the missing end drawn from the germline J gene. Other nucleotide sequences in the sample specify the same CDR3. The gene calls are TRBV13-2 and TRBJ2-5; 11 nucleotides match TRBD2. The CDR3 has 14 residues. Germline V gene lookup returns CDR1 NNHNN and CDR2 SYGAGS (reference sequence). After removal of 5 bases from V and 3 bases from J, the junction contained 2 bases not matched to a gene. CDR3 sequence reads: CASGRLGGQDTQYF. The CDR3 DNA, read in part, is TGTGCCAGCGGACGACTGGGGGGGCAAGAC.

Note on this clone: Gene names are the mouse ones. The read terminates 4 residues before the CDR3 end, so the remaining end is supplied by the germline J gene. The chain employs TRBV19 and TRBJ1-2; TRBD1 might be the D (6 bases). Trimming took off 5 bases at V and 4 bases at J, with 12 bases between the two ends. The germline V gene encodes CDR1 FNHDT and CDR2 SITEND (reference sequence). The CDR3 loop spans 13 amino acids. Partial CDR3 DNA: TGTGCCAGCAGGGACAGTCCTGCCTCC. It codes for CASRDSPAS. The whole CDR3 sequence is CASRDSPASDYTF.